The 9 T cell receptor beta chains presented below share a single source sample, sequenced in a study of shared clonotypes between healthy human individuals. TCRdb's copy holds only in-frame clones and misses some; the assay was immunoSEQ multiplex PCR. The sample lists hundreds of thousands of clones; around two thirds were seen once. The sample taken for sequencing was memory CD4+ T cells sorted from blood. The subset here: CD45RA-negative fraction. The receptors derive from a woman in her twenties or thirties in good health.

V gene TRBV10-3 combines with J gene TRBJ2-7; the D gene is possibly TRBD1 (5 bases). V was shortened by 0 bases and J by 1 base, with 10 bases between the two germline ends. Germline V gene lookup returns CDR1 ENHRY and CDR2 SYGVKD. The CDR3 spans 15 residues. CDR3 DNA: TGTGCCATCAGTGAGTCGCCAGGGAAATCCTACGAGCAGTACTTC. Its translation is CAISESPGKSYEQYF.

This chain joins TRBV11-2 and TRBJ2-1; perhaps TRBD2 as D (6 bases). V shed 6 bases and J shed 6 bases, with 21 bases lying between them. From germline, CDR1 is SGHAT and CDR2 FQNNGV. The CDR3 runs to 16 residues. In nucleotides, the CDR3 is TGTGCCAGCAGGGATCCTGCCGGGAGAGCACCCAATGAGCAGTTCTTC. Encoded protein: CASRDPAGRAPNEQFF. Full variable domain (remainder filled in from reference TRBV11-2 and TRBJ2-1): EAGVAQSPRYKIIEKRQSVAFWCNPISGHATLYWYQQILGQGPKLLIQFQNNGVVDDSQLPKDRFSAERLKGVDSTLKIQPAKLEDSAVYLCASRDPAGRAPNEQFFGPGTRLTVL.

This clone came up once. The rearrangement links TRBV19 to TRBJ1-1, with D perhaps TRBD1 (6 bases). Looked up from germline, CDR1 is LNHDA and CDR2 is SQIVND (reference sequence). The CDR3 runs 11 residues. CDR3 protein: CAAAGESEAFF. As DNA, the CDR3 is TGTGCGGCGGCAGGGGAAAGTGAAGCTTTCTTT.

This chain links TRBV6-6 with TRBJ2-2; D is uncertain. V was cut by 8 bases and J by 5 bases, with 6 bases left in between. The CDR3 spans 11 residues. Looked up from germline, CDR1 is MNHNY and CDR2 is SVGAGI (reference sequence). The CDR3 reads CASGLTGELFF. In DNA form, the CDR3 reads TGTGCCAGCGGCCTGACCGGGGAGCTGTTTTTT.

The chain joins TRBV6-1 to TRBJ1-5; tentative D call: TRBD1 (5 bases). The CDR3 totals 14 residues. Germline loops: CDR1 MNHNS, CDR2 SASEGT. Trimming stripped 7 bases from V and 4 bases from J, with 14 bases between. The CDR3 DNA reads TGTGCCAGCAAGCGTGGGGGAACAAATCAGCCCCAGCATTTT. This gives the protein CASKRGGTNQPQHF.

This chain joins TRBV27 and TRBJ2-7, with D possibly TRBD2 on 5 matching bases. V was clipped by 2 bases and J by 0 bases, with 8 bases between them. The CDR3 totals 14 residues. Germline lookup yields CDR1 MNHEY and CDR2 SMNVEV (reference sequence). CDR3 sequence reads: CASSLPGSSYEQYF. The CDR3, as DNA: TGTGCCAGCAGTTTACCGGGGAGCTCCTACGAGCAGTACTTC.

The chain joins TRBV9 to TRBJ2-1; D possibly corresponds to TRBD2 (5 bases). V was trimmed by 3 bases and J by 0 bases, leaving 16 bases between them. This CDR3 spans 17 amino acids. CDR1 is SGDLS, CDR2 YYNGEE, per germline. The CDR3 nucleotides are TGTGCCAGCAGCGGACGTATAGCGACAAGCTCCTACAATGAGCAGTTCTTC. It encodes CASSGRIATSSYNEQFF.

J is TRBJ2-1 and V is TRBV14, with 7 bases matching TRBD1. CDR1 SGHDN and CDR2 FVKESK come from the germline V gene. With V trimmed by 1 base and J by 2 bases, 5 bases remained unmatched. CDR3 length equals 16 residues. The CDR3 is CASSQGVTGPYNEQFF. Written as DNA, the CDR3 is TGTGCCAGCAGCCAAGGTGTGACAGGGCCCTACAATGAGCAGTTCTTC. Using reference TRBV14 and TRBJ2-1 for the parts outside the CDR3, the full variable domain is EAGVTQFPSHSVIEKGQTVTLRCDPISGHDNLYWYRRVMGKEIKFLLHFVKESKQDESGMPNNRFLAERTGGTYSTLKVQPAELEDSGVYFCASSQGVTGPYNEQFFGPGTRLTVL.

This clone was seen only a few times. The J gene is TRBJ1-1, the V gene TRBV4-2, with 10 bases lining up with TRBD1. The CDR3 loop spans 15 amino acids. The germline V gene encodes CDR1 LGHNA and CDR2 YNFKEQ. The V gene end was trimmed by 0 bases and the J gene end by 4 bases; junction bases not matched to a gene: 2. The CDR3, as DNA: TGTGCCAGCAGCCAAGATCGGACAGGGGGCACTGAAGCTTTCTTT. It yields the protein CASSQDRTGGTEAFF.